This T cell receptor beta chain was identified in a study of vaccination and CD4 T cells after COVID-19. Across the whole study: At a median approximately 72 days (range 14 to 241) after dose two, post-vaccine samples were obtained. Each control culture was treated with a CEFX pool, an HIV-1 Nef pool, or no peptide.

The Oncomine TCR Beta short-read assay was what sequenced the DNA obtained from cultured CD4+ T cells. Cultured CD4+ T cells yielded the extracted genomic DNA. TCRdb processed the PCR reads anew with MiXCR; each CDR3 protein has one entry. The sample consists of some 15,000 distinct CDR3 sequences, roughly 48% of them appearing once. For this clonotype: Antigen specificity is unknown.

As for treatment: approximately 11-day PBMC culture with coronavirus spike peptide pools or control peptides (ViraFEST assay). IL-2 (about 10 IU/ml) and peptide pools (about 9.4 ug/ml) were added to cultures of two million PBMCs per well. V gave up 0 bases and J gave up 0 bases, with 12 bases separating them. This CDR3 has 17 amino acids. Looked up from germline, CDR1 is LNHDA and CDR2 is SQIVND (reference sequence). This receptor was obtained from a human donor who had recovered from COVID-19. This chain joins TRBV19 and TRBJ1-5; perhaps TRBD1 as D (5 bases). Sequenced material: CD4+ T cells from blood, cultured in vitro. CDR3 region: CASSIDDRKYSNQPQHF. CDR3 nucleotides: TGTGCCAGTAGTATAGACGACAGAAAGTATAGCAATCAGCCCCAGCATTTT. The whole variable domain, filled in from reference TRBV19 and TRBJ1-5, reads DGGITQSPKYLFRKEGQNVTLSCEQNLNHDAMYWYRQDPGQGLRLIYYSQIVNDFQKGDIAEGYSVSREKKESFPLTVTSAQKNPTAFYLCASSIDDRKYSNQPQHFGDGTRLSIL.